This T cell receptor beta chain derives from a study of T cells in Graves' hyperthyroidism and ophthalmopathy (dated by TCRdb to between 2019 and 2020). The study in broad terms: Peripheral blood samples were taken at initial diagnosis, before any treatment was given. TCR V-J signatures able to tell the groups apart were searched for in a discovery cohort of approximately 95 patients, of whom fewer than 45 had Graves' ophthalmopathy and some 60 had stable Graves' hyperthyroidism. Whether ophthalmopathy could be predicted prospectively was tested in an independent validation cohort made up of about 18 hyperthyroidism patients plus 17 patients who later progressed to ophthalmopathy. The 75 to 100 discovery patients were divided at random into training and test sets in a 7:3 ratio. In addition, the study compared T-cell repertoires in thyroid tissue and in blood from about six Graves' hyperthyroidism patients. After sampling, hyperthyroidism patients received methimazole starting at 30 mg daily, and ophthalmopathy patients received high-dose intravenous methylprednisolone. The paper reports TCR Vbeta CDR3 sequencing of over 120 peripheral blood samples: some 44 ophthalmopathy, approximately 74 hyperthyroidism and around 17 progressor patients.

This clonotype was seen repeatedly, ten times or more. Its antigen remains undetermined. No base-level quality is on record; no much larger clone is a single base apart. The CDR3 contains 15 residues, cysteine and phenylalanine counted. The only DNA kept is the CDR3, 45 bases in frame from the first base. Trimming removed 6 bases from V and 0 bases from J; the gene matches leave 7 bases unexplained. CDR1 LNHDA and CDR2 SQIVND are derived from the germline V gene (reference sequence). Broader findings and caveats from the paper: In validation, the model predicted progression to ophthalmopathy with 55% to 71% sensitivity and 72% to 85% specificity, a median of around six months before onset. A 13 V-J signature model separated ophthalmopathy from stable hyperthyroidism, with nearly 90% sensitivity and 81% to 82% specificity in cross-validation and 80%/75% in testing. Sample size was not statistically predetermined, and blinding of investigators to group allocation was not performed. Most expanded thyroid clonotypes (frequency above 0.001) were also detected in blood, a finding suggesting that blood repertoires may reflect thyroid immune responses.

Hyperthyroidism patients were aged 18 to 65 years and newly diagnosed, with disease duration of less than 2 months. Any patient with an uncontrolled infection, another autoimmune disease, pregnancy or lactation was excluded. Clinical symptoms, serum thyroxine and TRAb, thyroid ultrasound, and orbital computed tomography formed the basis for the diagnoses. For progressor patients, blood was drawn at the first diagnosis of hyperthyroidism, before any ophthalmopathy symptoms had appeared. PBMCs were separated from around 9.1 ml of fresh peripheral blood using Ficoll-Paque density gradient centrifugation. Patients classed as progressors first received a Graves' hyperthyroidism diagnosis and then went on to develop ophthalmopathy during follow-up. Total RNA was extracted using Trizol reagent, and RNA quality was assessed on an Agilent 2100 Bioanalyzer. The TCR beta CDR3 regions were amplified from RNA transcripts. The TCR CDR3 was subjected to a first round of RT-PCR using the HTBI primer set and the Qiagen OneStep RT-PCR kit. The libraries were constructed in a second round of multiplex PCR and then size-selected and purified. Paired-end sequencing of the libraries was performed with 100 bp reads on an Illumina HiSeq2000. In the authors' own workflow: SOAPnuke was used to process the raw data, with reads discarded if the reads contained adapters or uncalled bases, had a mean Phred below 15, or lacked an exact constant-primer or identifier match. High-quality paired reads were merged using COPE v1.2.5, and each unique nucleotide sequence was defined as a clonotype. Clonotypes were aligned to IMGT TRBV, TRBD and TRBJ reference segments using MiTCR v1.1. The analysis was restricted to V-J combinations with a frequency above 0.0001, which together covered over 99% of the repertoires. A TCS score was defined as the ratio of F50 (clonal expansion) to E x V (chaos), with BLOSUM62-based TCRdist applied between CDR3 peptides within each V-J. Welch's t-statistics and random forest reduced fewer than 600 V-J features to about 12, which were used in a naive Bayes classifier (R e1071). The raw public data were reprocessed by TCRdb itself: fastp quality trimming at Q25, MiXCR clonotype calling, in-frame beta chains only. A single entry per CDR3 protein holds the most common genes and DNA from its merged rows. The V and J calls, along with clone size, are taken from TCRdb and not from the paper's own processing. Recorded for this sample are about 580,000 distinct CDR3 sequences; around 14% of them occurred a single time. The ten largest clones represent 5% to 7% of the sample.

The sequence derives from a woman in her 30s with Graves' hyperthyroidism that later progressed to Graves' ophthalmopathy. Material: blood. The chain was built from TRBV19 and TRBJ1-1; 7 bases in the junction line up with TRBD1. The DNA reads TGTGCCAGTAGGTCCCGGACAGGTTTGAACACTGAAGCTTTCTTT. The encoded protein is CASRSRTGLNTEAFF.